The clone carrying this TCR beta chain was observed a few times. This sample stems from a study of blood T cell repertoires in COVID-19. V lost 4 bases and J lost 8; bases outside the gene matches: 10. Germline V gives CDR1 MNHEY, CDR2 SVGAGI. This CDR3 comprises 15 residues. Original handling: Amplification of reference gene primers was used by the study to estimate nucleated cell counts. Assay: immunoSEQ multiplex PCR; the TCRdb copy retains only in-frame clones and omits some. V and J calls and clone size are given by that table; D and trimming were obtained from the DNA. The sample holds 89,000 or so clones; 75% to 90% are singletons and the top ten take over 35%.

The origin of this receptor is a man of 80 years or more with acute or convalescent COVID-19. What was sequenced was peripheral blood. V and J are TRBV6-5 and TRBJ1-4; 7 nucleotides line up with TRBD1. CDR3 nucleotide sequence: TGTGCCAGCAGTTTTATGGAGAGGGGGCGGGAAAAACTGTTTTTT. It is translated as CASSFMERGREKLFF.